This is a list of T cell receptor beta chains from one sample in a study of blood T cell repertoires in COVID-19. Only in-frame clones appear in the TCRdb table, and some are missing; sequencing was by immunoSEQ multiplex PCR. The data hold about 100,000 clones, with about 85% observed a single time. What was sequenced was peripheral blood. Source of these receptors: a human donor in a cohort sampled during active COVID-19. Both conserved end residues are part of each CDR3. A D gene is named only where the DNA matches it firmly. Clone size is stated in some rows and not others, as once, few, many or a class when expanded.

CATRQGAKFSNTGELFF	TGTGCCACAAGACAGGGGGCAAAGTTTTCGAACACCGGGGAGCTGTTTTTT	-	TRBV15	TRBJ2-2	TRBD1
CASSLTAGTGGQPQHF	TGTGCCAGCAGCTTAACCGCCGGGACAGGGGGACAGCCCCAGCATTTT	-	TRBV9	TRBJ1-5	TRBD1
CASKDRVGTEAFF	TGTGCCAGCAAGGACAGGGTAGGGACTGAAGCTTTCTTT	-	TRBV2	TRBJ1-1	TRBD1
CASSGTSSGELFF	TGTGCCAGCTCAGGGACTAGCTCCGGGGAGCTGTTTTTT	once	TRBV18	TRBJ2-2	TRBD2
CASRTSGGIEQYF	TGTGCCAGTAGGACTAGCGGTGGGATCGAGCAGTACTTC	once	TRBV6-5	TRBJ2-7	TRBD2
CASSQALRGYNSPLHF	TGTGCCAGCAGCCAAGCTCTGCGGGGTTATAATTCACCCCTCCACTTT	-	TRBV4-2	TRBJ1-6	-
CASSHQGQHSGNTIYF	TGCGCCAGCAGCCATCAGGGACAGCACTCTGGAAACACCATATATTTT	-	TRBV4-1	TRBJ1-3	TRBD1
CASHLTVPGDTEAFF	TGCGCCAGCCACCTAACAGTTCCGGGGGACACTGAAGCTTTCTTT	-	TRBV5-1	TRBJ1-1	-
CASRDRGINNEQFF	TGTGCCAGCCGGGACAGGGGTATAAACAATGAGCAGTTCTTC	-	TRBV3-1/TRBV3-2	TRBJ2-1	TRBD1
CASSSALLPGQGPTDTQYF	TGCGCCAGCAGCTCGGCGCTCCTTCCAGGACAGGGTCCCACAGATACGCAGTATTTT	-	TRBV5-1	TRBJ2-3	TRBD1
CASSLESTAVNEKLFF	TGTGCCAGCAGTTTGGAGAGTACGGCCGTAAATGAAAAACTGTTTTTT	-	TRBV27	TRBJ1-4	-
CASRGEQGNTEAFF	TGTGCCAGCAGGGGGGAACAGGGAAACACTGAAGCTTTCTTT	-	TRBV5-8	TRBJ1-1	-
CASTLSTEAFF	TGTGCCAGCACACTCTCTACTGAAGCTTTCTTT	-	TRBV28	TRBJ1-1	-
CASSLALVSEQYF	TGTGCCAGCAGCTTAGCCCTCGTTAGTGAGCAGTACTTC	-	TRBV11-2	TRBJ2-7	-
CASSSPRLAGALYEQYF	TGTGCCAGCAGTTCCCCCAGACTAGCGGGGGCTCTCTACGAGCAGTACTTC	-	TRBV28	TRBJ2-7	TRBD2
CASSRTGLVASHEQYF	TGTGCCAGCAGCCGGACTGGACTAGTGGCTTCCCACGAGCAGTACTTC	-	TRBV5-4	TRBJ2-7	TRBD2
CASSHTKGVASGNTIYF	TGTGCCAGCTCACACACGAAGGGGGTAGCCTCTGGAAACACCATATATTTT	-	TRBV18	TRBJ1-3	-
CASSAGTDPARQYF	TGTGCCAGCAGCGCCGGGACAGACCCAGCACGGCAGTACTTC	once	TRBV9	TRBJ2-7	TRBD1
CASSDGTSVNEQFF	TGTGCCAGCAGTGATGGGACTAGCGTGAATGAGCAGTTCTTC	-	TRBV2	TRBJ2-1	TRBD2
CATSDSGQSYGYTF	TGTGCCACCAGTGATTCCGGACAGAGCTATGGCTACACCTTC	few	TRBV24-1	TRBJ1-2	-
CASRTGSTDTQYF	TGCGCCAGCCGCACAGGGAGCACAGATACGCAGTATTTT	-	TRBV5-1	TRBJ2-3	-
CATQGAGYGYTF	TGTGCCACTCAGGGGGCTGGATATGGCTACACCTTC	-	TRBV24-1	TRBJ1-2	TRBD1